The rows below give T cell receptor beta chains drawn from one sample of a study of low-dose radiotherapy and immunotherapy resistance in tumors. TCRdb re-called the reads through MiXCR, storing one row per CDR3 protein. The sample includes over 70,000 distinct CDR3 sequences, less than 40% of them seen just once. The specimen was PBMCs, collected before treatment. These receptors all come from a female donor with ovarian cancer. CDR3s include the opening cysteine and the closing phenylalanine or tryptophan. A D gene is named only where the DNA matches it firmly. Size values are once, few and many counts, or a class for expanded clones, and some rows have none.

clone size: -
V gene: TRBV28
D gene: TRBD1
J gene: TRBJ2-7
CDR3 DNA: TGTGCCAGCAGTTTATCAGGGGGTGACCTCTACGAGCAGTACTTC
CDR3 protein: CASSLSGGDLYEQYF

clone size: -
V gene: TRBV7-8
D gene: -
J gene: TRBJ1-2
CDR3 DNA: TGTGCCAGCAGCCTGAGCTCAATATATGGCTACACCTTC
CDR3 protein: CASSLSSIYGYTF

clone size: many
V gene: TRBV28
D gene: -
J gene: TRBJ1-5
CDR3 DNA: TGTGCCAGCAGTTTACGGACAGTGACTAGCAATCAGCCCCAGCATTTT
CDR3 protein: CASSLRTVTSNQPQHF

clone size: many
V gene: TRBV29-1
D gene: -
J gene: TRBJ1-1
CDR3 DNA: TGCAGCGTCACCCCCCTATCTGAAGCTTTCTTT
CDR3 protein: CSVTPLSEAFF

clone size: -
V gene: TRBV12-5
D gene: -
J gene: TRBJ1-5
CDR3 DNA: TGTGCTAGTGGTTTGGTACTTCTCGGAGATCCGAGACCCCAGCATTTT
CDR3 protein: CASGLVLLGDPRPQHF

clone size: -
V gene: TRBV29-1
D gene: TRBD1
J gene: TRBJ2-6
CDR3 DNA: TGCAGCGTCGGGACAGGGGGTTTTGCCTCTGGGGCCAACGTCCTGACTTTC
CDR3 protein: CSVGTGGFASGANVLTF

clone size: many
V gene: TRBV3-1
D gene: -
J gene: TRBJ2-7
CDR3 DNA: TGTGCCAGCAGCCAAGGGTACGAGCAGTACTTC
CDR3 protein: CASSQGYEQYF

clone size: many
V gene: TRBV12-3/TRBV12-4
D gene: -
J gene: TRBJ2-2
CDR3 DNA: TGTGCCAGCAGTTTACTATCCGGAGGGGGAGCCGGGGAGCTGTTTTTT
CDR3 protein: CASSLLSGGGAGELFF

clone size: -
V gene: TRBV15
D gene: TRBD2
J gene: TRBJ2-1
CDR3 DNA: TGTGCCACCAGCAGAGATCGGGAGGGAGAGCAGTTCTTC
CDR3 protein: CATSRDREGEQFF

clone size: many
V gene: TRBV7-2
D gene: TRBD1
J gene: TRBJ2-1
CDR3 DNA: TGTGCCAGCAGCTTAGTGAGGCTAGGGACAGCATACAATGAGCAGTTCTTC
CDR3 protein: CASSLVRLGTAYNEQFF

clone size: many
V gene: TRBV6-6
D gene: -
J gene: TRBJ2-7
CDR3 DNA: TGTGCCAGCAGCCGCGACTTCTACGAGCAGTACTTC
CDR3 protein: CASSRDFYEQYF

clone size: -
V gene: TRBV5-8
D gene: -
J gene: TRBJ2-1
CDR3 DNA: TGTGCCAGCAGCTTGGTGGGTGGCCGGGGCAATGAGCAGTTCTTC
CDR3 protein: CASSLVGGRGNEQFF

clone size: many
V gene: TRBV6-2/TRBV6-3
D gene: -
J gene: TRBJ1-2
CDR3 DNA: TGTGCCAGCAGTACGCCCAGACAGGTCCGGGAGGGCTACACCTTC
CDR3 protein: CASSTPRQVREGYTF

clone size: many
V gene: TRBV7-2
D gene: TRBD2
J gene: TRBJ2-1
CDR3 DNA: TGTGCCAGCAGCCCGTCTCTAGCGGGAGTTTACAATGAGCAGTTCTTC
CDR3 protein: CASSPSLAGVYNEQFF

clone size: many
V gene: TRBV11-2
D gene: -
J gene: TRBJ2-5
CDR3 DNA: TGTGCCAGCAGCCCTCTTGGGCGGCCAGCACCATTTTTCGAGACCCAGTACTTC
CDR3 protein: CASSPLGRPAPFFETQYF

clone size: many
V gene: TRBV21-1
D gene: -
J gene: TRBJ2-7
CDR3 DNA: TGTGCCAGCAGCGCGACAGGGAAACTCTACGAGCAGTACTTC
CDR3 protein: CASSATGKLYEQYF

clone size: once
V gene: TRBV5-4
D gene: TRBD2
J gene: TRBJ2-5
CDR3 DNA: TGTGCCAGCAGCGGTGAGGTAGCGGGAGGGCTAGAGACCCAGTACTTC
CDR3 protein: CASSGEVAGGLETQYF

clone size: many
V gene: TRBV3-1
D gene: -
J gene: TRBJ1-3
CDR3 DNA: TGTGCCAGCAGCCAACAGTATGCAGGGGCTGGAAACACCATATATTTT
CDR3 protein: CASSQQYAGAGNTIYF

clone size: -
V gene: TRBV7-8
D gene: -
J gene: TRBJ2-5
CDR3 DNA: TGTGCCAGCAGCTTATACGGTCGGCGGACGTTACCACAAGAGACCCAGTACTTC
CDR3 protein: CASSLYGRRTLPQETQYF

clone size: -
V gene: TRBV9
D gene: -
J gene: TRBJ1-5
CDR3 DNA: TGTGCCAGCAGCGGCAGGGGCGGCAATCAGCCCCAGCATTTT
CDR3 protein: CASSGRGGNQPQHF

clone size: many
V gene: TRBV19
D gene: -
J gene: TRBJ1-1
CDR3 DNA: TGTGCCAGTATCAGGACGCCTAACACTGAAGCTTTCTTT
CDR3 protein: CASIRTPNTEAFF

clone size: many
V gene: TRBV5-1
D gene: -
J gene: TRBJ2-7
CDR3 DNA: TGCGCCAGCAGCTACTCAGGGACCGTCAGCTCCTACGAGCAGTACTTC
CDR3 protein: CASSYSGTVSSYEQYF